Shown below are 32 T cell receptor beta chains from a single sample sequenced in a study of OX40 agonist ivuxolimab in advanced cancers. The repertoire was sequenced with immunoSEQ multiplex PCR; TCRdb's copy has only in-frame clones and lacks some. The table records roughly 34,000 clones, about 80% of them present only once. Sequencing used CD4+ or CD8+ T cells sorted from blood, obtained in a trial of the OX40 agonist ivuxolimab. The receptors shown here come from an adult with an advanced solid tumor such as melanoma, head and neck, liver or kidney cancer.

The table lists this clone with a count of one. The chain has TRBV9 and TRBJ2-1; D gene unclear. The CDR3 extends over 15 amino acids. The germline V and J ends were trimmed by 4 bases and 4 bases, with 15 bases remaining between them. Germline assignment: CDR1 SGDLS and CDR2 YYNGEE. In nucleotides, the CDR3 is TGTGCCAGCAGCCCAGGTGGAACCCTTTACAATGAGCAGTTCTTC. As protein: CASSPGGTLYNEQFF. Combining the CDR3 with reference TRBV9 and TRBJ2-1 gives the whole variable domain DSGVTQTPKHLITATGQRVTLRCSPRSGDLSVYWYQQSLDQGLQFLIQYYNGEERAKGNILERFSAQQFPDLHSELNLSSLELGDSALYFCASSPGGTLYNEQFFGPGTRLTVL.

The J gene is TRBJ2-2, the V gene TRBV6-5; no clear D gene. The germline V gene has CDR1 MNHEY and CDR2 SVGAGI. Between the trimmed V and J ends, which lost 2 bases and 7 bases, there was a span of 11 bases. The CDR3 loop spans 14 amino acids. CDR3: CASSYLRTVGELFF. In DNA form, the CDR3 reads TGTGCCAGCAGTTACCTAAGGACCGTCGGGGAGCTGTTTTTT.

The V and J genes are TRBV6-5 and TRBJ1-2; the D is unclear. V dropped 5 bases and J dropped 2 bases, with 12 bases sitting between them. CDR1 MNHEY and CDR2 SVGAGI come from the germline V gene. This CDR3 has 14 residues. Written as DNA, the CDR3 is TGTGCCAGCAGTCGCTCAGCATCAAACTATGGCTACACCTTC. Translating gives CASSRSASNYGYTF.

Only one count was recorded for this clone. V and J are TRBV5-1 and TRBJ2-7, with D tentatively TRBD2 (5 bases). The V gene lost 0 bases and the J gene lost 6 bases, with 7 bases spanning the gap. This CDR3 has 12 amino acids. CDR1 SGHRS and CDR2 YFSETQ come from the germline V gene. The chain's CDR3 is CASSLAAGEQYF. The CDR3 DNA is TGCGCCAGCAGCTTGGCCGCGGGCGAGCAGTACTTC.

The chain links TRBV11-2 to TRBJ2-2; unclear D gene. Trimming stripped 2 bases from V and 7 bases from J, with 5 bases between. CDR1 and CDR2 (germline): SGHAT, FQNNGV. The CDR3 has 12 amino acids. CDR3 amino acids: CASSLWSGELFF. DNA for the CDR3: TGTGCCAGCAGCTTATGGAGCGGGGAGCTGTTTTTT.

This clone has only a few counts. This chain connects TRBV7-8 to TRBJ1-2; D call uncertain. Trimming stripped 0 bases from V and 8 bases from J, with 16 bases between. The V gene's germline CDR1 is SGHVS and CDR2 FQNEAQ. The length of the CDR3 is 15 residues. The CDR3 loop reads CASSLAVSPRLGYTF. CDR3 bases: TGTGCCAGCAGCTTAGCGGTCTCCCCCCGGCTGGGCTACACCTTC. Complete variable domain (other parts from reference TRBV7-8 and TRBJ1-2): GAGVSQSPRYKVAKRGQDVALRCDPISGHVSLFWYQQALGQGPEFLTYFQNEAQLDKSGLPSDRFFAERPEGSVSTLKIQRTQQEDSAVYLCASSLAVSPRLGYTFGSGTRLTVV.

This sequence joins TRBV2 and TRBJ2-5; 8 bases are a match to TRBD2. CDR1 is SNHLY and CDR2 is FYNNEI in the germline V gene. Germline trimming cut 3 bases from V and 2 bases from J; bases unmatched to any gene: 2. The CDR3 has 14 residues. The CDR3 coding sequence is TGTGCCAGCAGTGAGGCTAGCGGGCAAGAGACCCAGTACTTC. It encodes CASSEASGQETQYF.

The rearrangement links TRBV28 to TRBJ2-2; D perhaps matches TRBD2 (5 bases). Germline V gives CDR1 MDHEN, CDR2 SYDVKM. The V end lost 3 bases, the J end lost 7 bases, and 15 bases lay between the germline ends. This CDR3 is built from 15 residues. CDR3 nucleotide sequence: TGTGCCAGCAGTTTCCGGGGTTTGAGGTACGGGGAGCTGTTTTTT. This encodes CASSFRGLRYGELFF.

The J gene is TRBJ2-7, the V gene TRBV6-1, with D perhaps TRBD2 (6 bases). Trimming pared 6 bases from V and 3 bases from J, leaving 18 bases between. The CDR3 consists of 15 residues. Germline loops: CDR1 MNHNS, CDR2 SASEGT. The CDR3 loop is CASSGPLDYYYEQYF. The DNA for the CDR3 is TGTGCCAGCAGCGGCCCACTGGACTACTACTACGAGCAGTACTTC.

CDR3 region: CASSSLGGDYGYTF. CDR3 DNA sequence: TGTGCCAGCAGTTCCTTGGGGGGGGACTATGGCTACACCTTC. The chain recombines TRBV28 with TRBJ1-2; D may be TRBD1 (5 bases). Trimming took off 4 bases at V and 3 bases at J, with 12 bases between the two ends. The CDR3 totals 14 residues. CDR1 and CDR2 from the germline V gene are MDHEN and SYDVKM.

J is TRBJ2-1 and V is TRBV6-5; D uncertain. CDR3 size: 13 residues. Trimming left V 6 bases short and J 7 bases short, with 13 bases between. CDR1 is MNHEY, CDR2 SVGAGI, per germline. The CDR3 loop is CASSPSDWNEQFF. The CDR3 DNA reads as TGTGCCAGCAGCCCCAGCGACTGGAATGAGCAGTTCTTC.

V usage is TRBV6-5 and J usage is TRBJ1-6; D is uncertain. The CDR3 consists of 14 residues. The germline V gene has CDR1 MNHEY and CDR2 SVGAGI. V lost 2 bases to trimming and J lost 6 bases, with 8 bases between them. The DNA of the CDR3 is TGTGCCAGCAGTTACGGAGCCCTTAATTCACCCCTCCACTTT. This encodes CASSYGALNSPLHF.

V gene TRBV28 combines with J gene TRBJ1-2; D is uncertain. Deletions cut 2 bases from V and 1 base from J, with 8 bases between. The CDR3 is 14 amino acids. CDR1 and CDR2 (germline): MDHEN, SYDVKM. In DNA, the CDR3 is TGTGCCAGCAGTTTAGGAAGGGTTAACTATGGCTACACCTTC. It translates to CASSLGRVNYGYTF.

This chain uses TRBV4-3 with TRBJ2-7; D may be TRBD2 (6 bases). The CDR3 contains 13 residues. Trimming cost V 2 bases and J 2 bases, with 7 bases left between them. Germline lookup yields CDR1 LGHNA and CDR2 YSLEER. The CDR3 DNA sequence: TGCGCCAGCAGCCAATGGACTACCTACGAGCAGTACTTC. It encodes CASSQWTTYEQYF.

This chain joins TRBV11-2 and TRBJ1-1; D is unresolved. This CDR3 region has 17 residues. The germline gives CDR1 SGHAT, CDR2 FQNNGV. V lost 7 bases and J lost 2, with 23 bases in between. The CDR3 spells CASTSTTPRAYNTEAFF. Written as DNA, the CDR3 is TGTGCCAGCACCTCCACGACACCTAGGGCGTATAACACTGAAGCTTTCTTT. Complete variable domain (other parts from reference TRBV11-2 and TRBJ1-1): EAGVAQSPRYKIIEKRQSVAFWCNPISGHATLYWYQQILGQGPKLLIQFQNNGVVDDSQLPKDRFSAERLKGVDSTLKIQPAKLEDSAVYLCASTSTTPRAYNTEAFFGQGTRLTVV.

The rearrangement links TRBV27 to TRBJ2-3; 10 nucleotides line up with TRBD2. Trimming removed 7 bases from V and 3 bases from J; junction bases left unmatched: 7. Germline CDR1 and CDR2: MNHEY and SMNVEV (reference sequence). The CDR3 spans 15 residues. CDR3: CASNSETSGTDTQYF. The CDR3, as DNA: TGTGCCAGCAACTCAGAGACTAGCGGGACAGATACGCAGTATTTT.

This chain links TRBV6-5 with TRBJ2-5, with D possibly matching TRBD2 (6 bases). The CDR3 has 11 amino acids. The germline gives CDR1 MNHEY, CDR2 SVGAGI. The ends were cut back, 7 bases at V and 8 bases at J, with 11 bases in the middle. The CDR3 region is CASKEGTTQYF. In DNA, the CDR3 is TGTGCCAGCAAGGAGGGGACTACCCAGTACTTC.

A few counts support this clone. The CDR3 reads CAIGVWSGTNTGELFF. CDR3 DNA sequence: TGTGCCATCGGGGTCTGGTCCGGGACGAACACCGGGGAGCTGTTTTTT. The genes are TRBV2 and TRBJ2-2; D may be TRBD2 (5 bases). The germline gives CDR1 SNHLY, CDR2 FYNNEI. V lost 10 bases and J lost 0, with 18 bases in between. The CDR3 has 16 amino acids.

The chain is built from TRBV5-5 and TRBJ1-1; D is unresolved. V was trimmed by 1 base and J by 2 bases, leaving 12 bases between them. CDR3 length equals 15 residues. Germline lookup yields CDR1 SGHKS and CDR2 YYEKEE (reference sequence). The CDR3 region has the DNA TGTGCCAGCAGCTTGTTATCCGGGTCCAACACTGAAGCTTTCTTT. This gives the protein CASSLLSGSNTEAFF.

This clone was found once. V and J are TRBV29-1 and TRBJ2-6; D is unclear. This CDR3 has 14 amino acids. Germline loops: CDR1 SQVTM, CDR2 ANQGSEA. Deletions cut 6 bases from V and 1 base from J, with 10 bases between. CDR3 sequence reads: CSVPSTSGANVLTF. CDR3 DNA: TGCAGCGTGCCCTCGACGTCTGGGGCCAACGTCCTGACTTTC.

The chain links TRBV30 to TRBJ2-1; no clear D. The ends were cut back, 0 bases at V and 4 bases at J, with 7 bases in the middle. The CDR3 length is 13 residues. Per the germline V gene, CDR1 is GTSNPN and CDR2 is SVGIG (reference sequence). The CDR3 loop reads CAWSVSGYNEQFF. As DNA, the CDR3 is TGTGCCTGGAGTGTATCCGGGTACAATGAGCAGTTCTTC.

The chain is built from TRBV11-2 and TRBJ2-3; 9 bases align to TRBD2. Germline V gene lookup returns CDR1 SGHAT and CDR2 FQNNGV. This CDR3 has 16 amino acids. J gave up 2 bases and V 2 bases, and 5 bases lay outside the gene matches. The CDR3 loop is CASSLRAGGSTDTQYF. CDR3 in DNA: TGTGCCAGCAGCTTAAGGGCGGGGGGGTCCACAGATACGCAGTATTTT.

This clone was found once. Different DNA sequences within this sample yield the same CDR3. The chain has TRBV27 and TRBJ2-1; D gene uncertain. V lost 8 bases and J lost 4, with 15 bases in between. Germline CDR1 is MNHEY and CDR2 is SMNVEV (reference sequence). CDR3 length equals 14 residues. The CDR3 coding sequence is TGTGCCAGCGGCGGAGACGGAACTTACAATGAGCAGTTCTTC. It encodes CASGGDGTYNEQFF.

This chain connects TRBV9 to TRBJ2-1; D may correspond to TRBD1 or TRBD2 (5 bases each). Germline CDR1 and CDR2: SGDLS and YYNGEE. The CDR3 contains 13 residues. Trimming took 1 base from V and 10 from J, leaving 12 bases between them. In DNA form, the CDR3 reads TGTGCCAGCAGCGTATGGGACGGACAAGAGCAGTTCTTC. Encoded protein: CASSVWDGQEQFF.

The J gene is TRBJ2-3, the V gene TRBV27; 9 bases fit TRBD2. The CDR3 runs 14 residues. V gave up 3 bases and J gave up 5 bases; unmatched junction bases: 3. Germline loops: CDR1 MNHEY, CDR2 SMNVEV (reference sequence). The DNA for the CDR3 is TGTGCCAGCAGTTTTTCTAGCGGGGAAGATACGCAGTATTTT. Its protein is CASSFSSGEDTQYF.

Only one count was recorded for this clone. CDR3 in amino acids: CASLRDRGVEAFF. CDR3 DNA: TGTGCCAGCCTTCGGGACAGAGGAGTTGAAGCTTTCTTT. The chain uses TRBV28 and TRBJ1-1; 7 nucleotides match TRBD1. V trimming: 8 bases; J trimming: 7 bases; junction bases outside the gene matches: 10. Germline V gene sequence: CDR1 MDHEN, CDR2 SYDVKM. The CDR3 spans 13 residues.

This chain links TRBV19 with TRBJ2-1; D gene ambiguous. The V gene's germline CDR1 is LNHDA and CDR2 SQIVND (reference sequence). CDR3 length equals 14 residues. The ends were cut back, 8 bases at V and 7 bases at J, with 18 bases in the middle. CDR3 protein: CASSTYTTWNEQFF. The CDR3, as DNA: TGTGCCAGTTCCACGTATACAACGTGGAATGAGCAGTTCTTC.

The chain combines TRBV5-1 with TRBJ2-7, with unresolved D. The CDR3 contains 11 residues. V was clipped by 5 bases and J by 2 bases, with 5 bases between them. Looked up from germline, CDR1 is SGHRS and CDR2 is YFSETQ. The CDR3 DNA sequence: TGCGCCAGCAGAACGGCCTACGAGCAGTACTTC. The encoded protein is CASRTAYEQYF.

The chain combines TRBV28 with TRBJ2-3; the match to TRBD2 covers 8 bases. Germline CDR1 is MDHEN and CDR2 is SYDVKM. The ends lost 7 bases at V and 2 bases at J; junction bases unmatched: 5. This CDR3 contains 14 residues. DNA for the CDR3: TGTGCCAGCATTGGGGGACTAGACACAGATACGCAGTATTTT. Translated: CASIGGLDTDTQYF.

The rearrangement uses TRBV7-9 and TRBJ2-7; D is undetermined. The CDR3 covers 14 residues. V shed 3 bases and J shed 7 bases, with 16 bases lying between them. CDR1 is SEHNR and CDR2 is FQNEAQ in the germline V gene (reference sequence). The CDR3 sequence: CASSLSNGLVEQYF. The DNA of the CDR3 is TGTGCCAGCAGCTTGTCGAATGGTCTCGTGGAGCAGTACTTC.

As regards this clone: Other DNA sequences in this specimen translate into the identical CDR3. The chain has TRBV7-2 and TRBJ2-1; a possible D gene is TRBD1 (5 bases). The V and J ends lost 1 base and 7 bases respectively, with 8 bases between them. From germline, CDR1 is SGHTA and CDR2 FQGNSA. CDR3 length: 13 residues. The CDR3 sequence is CASSLGGENEQFF. The DNA for the CDR3 is TGTGCCAGCAGCTTAGGGGGCGAGAATGAGCAGTTCTTC.

This clone was observed a handful of times. The chain is built from TRBV9 and TRBJ2-7; 8 bases fit TRBD2. The CDR3 has 15 amino acids. After removal of 2 bases from V and 2 bases from J, the junction contained 6 bases not matched to a gene. Germline V gene lookup returns CDR1 SGDLS and CDR2 YYNGEE. In nucleotides, the CDR3 is TGTGCCAGCAGCGTGGCAAGCGGGAGCCCCTACGAGCAGTACTTC. Its protein is CASSVASGSPYEQYF.